This record concerns one T cell receptor (beta chain) sequence. One entry per CDR3 protein, called by TCRdb with MiXCR from the 5' RACE reads. The table includes fewer than 200,000 distinct CDR3 sequences, around 13% detected once. The data belong to a study of T-cell memory formation after mild COVID-19. Germline V gene lookup returns CDR1 MRHNA and CDR2 SNTAGT. The V end was cut by 0 bases, the J end by 6 bases, with 8 bases between. The CDR3 extends over 14 amino acids. The V call is TRBV6-4, the J call TRBJ2-2; D remains unclear. The source is a man aged 18-30 years who had mild COVID-19 (a few samples of this study predate the infection). Cell type and time point are not known. Sequencing was performed on PBMCs or a T cell subset sorted from them (not recorded which). CDR3 sequence: CASSDSRMSGELFF. In DNA, the CDR3 is TGTGCCAGCAGTGACTCGAGAATGTCCGGGGAGCTGTTTTTT.